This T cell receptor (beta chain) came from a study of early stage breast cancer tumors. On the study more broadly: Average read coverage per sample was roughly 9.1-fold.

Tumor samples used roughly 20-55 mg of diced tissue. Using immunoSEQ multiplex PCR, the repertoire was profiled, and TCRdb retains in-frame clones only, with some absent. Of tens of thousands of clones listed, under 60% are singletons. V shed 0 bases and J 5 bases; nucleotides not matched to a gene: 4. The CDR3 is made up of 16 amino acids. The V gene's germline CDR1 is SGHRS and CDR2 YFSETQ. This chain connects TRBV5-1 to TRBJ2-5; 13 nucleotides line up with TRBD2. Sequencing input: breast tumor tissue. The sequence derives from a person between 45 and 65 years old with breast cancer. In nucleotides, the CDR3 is TGCGCCAGCAGCTTGGACGGACTAGCGGGAGTGGAGACCCAGTACTTC. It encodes CASSLDGLAGVETQYF.